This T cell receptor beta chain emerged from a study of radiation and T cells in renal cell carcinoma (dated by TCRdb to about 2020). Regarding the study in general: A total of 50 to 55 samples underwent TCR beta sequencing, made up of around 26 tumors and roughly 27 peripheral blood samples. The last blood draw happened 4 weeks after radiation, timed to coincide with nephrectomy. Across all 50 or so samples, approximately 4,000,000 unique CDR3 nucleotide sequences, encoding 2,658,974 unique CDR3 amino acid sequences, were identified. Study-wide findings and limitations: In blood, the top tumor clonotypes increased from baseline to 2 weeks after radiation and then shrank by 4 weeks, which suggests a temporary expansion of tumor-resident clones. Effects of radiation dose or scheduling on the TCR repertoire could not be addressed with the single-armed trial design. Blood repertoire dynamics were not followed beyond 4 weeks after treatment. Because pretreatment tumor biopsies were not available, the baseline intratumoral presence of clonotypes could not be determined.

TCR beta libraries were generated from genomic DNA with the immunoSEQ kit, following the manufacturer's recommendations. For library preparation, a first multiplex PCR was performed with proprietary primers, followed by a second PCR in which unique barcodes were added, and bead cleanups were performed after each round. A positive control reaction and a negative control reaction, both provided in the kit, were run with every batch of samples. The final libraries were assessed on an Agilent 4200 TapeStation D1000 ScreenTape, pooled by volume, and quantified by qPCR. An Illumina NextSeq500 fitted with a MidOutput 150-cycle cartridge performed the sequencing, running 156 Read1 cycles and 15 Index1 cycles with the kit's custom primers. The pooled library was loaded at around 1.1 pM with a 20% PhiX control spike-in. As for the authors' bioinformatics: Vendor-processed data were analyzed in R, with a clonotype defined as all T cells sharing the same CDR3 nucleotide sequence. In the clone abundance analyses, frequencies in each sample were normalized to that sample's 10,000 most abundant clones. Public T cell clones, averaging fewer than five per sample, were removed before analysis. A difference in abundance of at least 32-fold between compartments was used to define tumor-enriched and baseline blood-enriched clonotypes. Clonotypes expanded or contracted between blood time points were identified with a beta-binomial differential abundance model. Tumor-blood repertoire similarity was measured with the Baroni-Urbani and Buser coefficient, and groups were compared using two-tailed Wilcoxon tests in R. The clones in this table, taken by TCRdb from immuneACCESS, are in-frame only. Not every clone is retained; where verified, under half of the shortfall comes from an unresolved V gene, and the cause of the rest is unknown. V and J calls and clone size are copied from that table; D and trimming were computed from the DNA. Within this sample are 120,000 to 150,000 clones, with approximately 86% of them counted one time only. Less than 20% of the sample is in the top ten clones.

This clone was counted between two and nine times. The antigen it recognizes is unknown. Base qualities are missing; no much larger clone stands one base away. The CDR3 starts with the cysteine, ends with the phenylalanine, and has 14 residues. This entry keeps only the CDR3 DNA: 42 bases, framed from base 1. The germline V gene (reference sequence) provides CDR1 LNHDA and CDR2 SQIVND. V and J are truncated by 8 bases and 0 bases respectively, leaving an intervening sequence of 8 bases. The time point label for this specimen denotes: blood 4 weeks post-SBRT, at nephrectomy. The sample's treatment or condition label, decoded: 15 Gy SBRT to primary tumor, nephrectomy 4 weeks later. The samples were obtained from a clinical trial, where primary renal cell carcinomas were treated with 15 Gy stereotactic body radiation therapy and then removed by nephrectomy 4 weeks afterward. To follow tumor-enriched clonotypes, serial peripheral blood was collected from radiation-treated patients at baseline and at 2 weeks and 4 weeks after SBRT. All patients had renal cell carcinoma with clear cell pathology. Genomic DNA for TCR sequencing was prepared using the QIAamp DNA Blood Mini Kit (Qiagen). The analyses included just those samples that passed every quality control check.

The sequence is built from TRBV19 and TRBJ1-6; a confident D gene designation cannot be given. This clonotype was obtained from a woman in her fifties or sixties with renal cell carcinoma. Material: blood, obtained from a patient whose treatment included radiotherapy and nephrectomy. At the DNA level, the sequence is TGTGCCAGTGGGCGGAGCTCCTATAATTCACCCCTCCACTTT. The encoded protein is CASGRSSYNSPLHF.